This record looks at one TCR beta chain sequence and its context. The target antigen is unknown. The data stem from a study of identical twins. Study-wide results and caveats: Among monozygotic twins, out-of-frame TCR alpha sharing exceeded what models predicted. Invariant MAIT and iNKT cells could partly confound zero-insertion analyses. Donors were not followed over many years; analysis was cross-sectional. Abundant beta clonotypes from cord blood had fewer insertions, unlike memory repertoires, which showed none.

TCRdb used MiXCR to reprocess the 5' RACE reads, holding one entry per CDR3 protein. The table has 550,000 to 800,000 distinct CDR3 sequences, around 7.4% seen once. The CDR3 is 19 residues long. V gave up 3 bases and J gave up 6 bases; unmatched junction bases: 14. These data also formed part of another study, on yellow fever vaccine responses in identical twins.

J is TRBJ2-2 and V is TRBV12-3 or TRBV12-4; 12 nucleotides line up with TRBD2. The sequence derives from a young woman in good health. The sequenced sample consisted of PBMCs. The CDR3 reads CASSFWVLAGGGSPGELFF. DNA for the CDR3: TGTGCCAGCAGTTTTTGGGTACTAGCGGGAGGAGGGTCCCCCGGGGAGCTGTTTTTT.